The present TCR beta chain was sequenced within a study of CD8 T cells in Susac syndrome. The V end lost 0 bases, the J end lost 4 bases, and 4 bases lay between the germline ends. Germline loops: CDR1 LNHNV, CDR2 YYDKDF (reference sequence). This CDR3 comprises 12 residues. Patients with stable or active relapsing-remitting disease, all of them treatment-naive, made up the multiple sclerosis controls. Random hexamers were used to reverse transcribe the RNA input (about 0.5 to 1 ug). One entry per CDR3 protein results from TCRdb running MiXCR on the immunoSEQ multiplex PCR reads. The top ten clones hold roughly 0.16% of a sample with some 160,000 distinct CDR3 sequences, about 95% of them seen once.

Sequenced: CD8+ T cells from PBMCs. This chain connects TRBV15 to TRBJ2-7; D is uncertain. The clonotype was recovered from a human donor with multiple sclerosis. The CDR3 spells CATSRDTYEQYF. CDR3 sequence (DNA): TGTGCCACCAGCAGAGACACTTACGAGCAGTACTTC.